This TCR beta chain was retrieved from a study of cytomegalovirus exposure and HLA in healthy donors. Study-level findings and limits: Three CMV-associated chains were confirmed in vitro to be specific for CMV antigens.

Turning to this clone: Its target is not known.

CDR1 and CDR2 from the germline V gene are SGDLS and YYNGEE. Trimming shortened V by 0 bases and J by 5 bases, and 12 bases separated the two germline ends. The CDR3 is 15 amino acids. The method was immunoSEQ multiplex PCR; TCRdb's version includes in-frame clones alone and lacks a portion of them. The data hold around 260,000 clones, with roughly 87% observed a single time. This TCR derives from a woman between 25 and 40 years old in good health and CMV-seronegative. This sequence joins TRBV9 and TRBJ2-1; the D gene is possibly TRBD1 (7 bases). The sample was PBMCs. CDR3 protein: CASSVVQGEDNEQFF. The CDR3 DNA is TGTGCCAGCAGCGTAGTTCAGGGGGAGGACAATGAGCAGTTCTTC.